These 17 T cell receptor beta chains were sequenced from one sample in a study of blood T cell repertoires in COVID-19 (dated by TCRdb to the early 2020s). Libraries were prepared through the immunoSEQ multiplex PCR assay. TCRdb holds this immuneACCESS table with in-frame rearrangements only. Some clones are missing; in checked studies, unresolved V genes explain under half, and the rest has no known cause. Present in this sample are about 190,000 clones, around nine tenths of which were seen just once. 0.88% of the sample is held by the ten biggest clonotypes. The sequencing input was peripheral blood. These receptor sequences come from a woman between 18 and 30 years old who had recovered from COVID-19.

A single count supports this clone. The chain has TRBV5-4 and TRBJ2-2, with TRBD2 matching over 10 bases. This CDR3 has 17 residues. V was pared by 4 bases and J by 4 bases, with 10 bases of the junction left unmatched. Germline V gene sequence: CDR1 SGHNT, CDR2 YYREEE (reference sequence). Here the CDR3 reads CASSAGSSGRGTGELFF. CDR3 coding DNA: TGTGCCAGCAGCGCCGGATCTAGCGGGAGAGGCACCGGGGAGCTGTTTTTT.

V usage is TRBV7-2 and J usage is TRBJ2-3, with 11 nucleotides matching TRBD2. V gave up 4 bases and J gave up 4 bases; unmatched junction bases: 7. Germline CDR1 reads SGHTA; CDR2 reads FQGNSA. This CDR3 region has 16 residues. The DNA of the CDR3 is TGTGCCAGCAGCTACCGACTAGCGGGGTCTGCAGATACGCAGTATTTT. Translating gives CASSYRLAGSADTQYF.

DNA of the CDR3: TGTGCCAGCAGCCGGGACACGTTTGGCTATGGCTACACCTTC. Amino acids: CASSRDTFGYGYTF. This chain connects TRBV4-2 to TRBJ1-2; weak D call: TRBD1 (6 bases). The V gene lost 4 bases and the J gene lost 4 bases, with 13 bases spanning the gap. The CDR3 contains 14 residues. Germline-derived CDR1 and CDR2 are LGHNA and YNFKEQ.

The rearrangement joins TRBV6-4 to TRBJ1-2; no clear D. The germline CDR1 and CDR2 sequences are MRHNA and SNTAGT. This CDR3 is 13 amino acids long. Trimming cost V 2 bases and J 5 bases, with 9 bases left between them. CDR3 bases: TGTGCCAGCAGTGACGGGCCCGGATATGGCTACACCTTC. It encodes CASSDGPGYGYTF.

This chain joins TRBV24-1 and TRBJ2-6; possible D gene TRBD1, 6 bases. Trimming removed 2 bases at V and 4 bases at J, with 14 bases between. The CDR3 is made up of 17 amino acids. CDR1 KGHDR and CDR2 SFDVKD come from the germline V gene. This CDR3 reads CATSDWSAGAGANVLTF. The CDR3 DNA reads TGTGCCACCAGTGATTGGTCAGCAGGGGCCGGGGCCAACGTCCTGACTTTC.

V is TRBV21-1 and J is TRBJ1-1; no DNA check was done on the table's D call, TRBD1. TRBV21-1 corresponds to a pseudogene. The CDR3 has 13 residues. The chain's CDR3 is CASSGARNTEAFF. Written as DNA, the CDR3 is TGTGCCAGCAGCGGGGCTCGGAACACTGAAGCTTTCTTT.

The chain recombines TRBV4-1 with TRBJ1-2; 9 nucleotides align to TRBD1. This CDR3 contains 17 residues. V lost 4 bases, J lost 1 base, and 10 bases stayed unmatched. Germline values: CDR1 MGHRA, CDR2 YSYEKL. CDR3 protein: CASSPKEGTGYNYGYTF. For the CDR3, the DNA is TGCGCCAGCAGCCCAAAGGAGGGGACAGGGTATAACTATGGCTACACCTTC.

V gene TRBV15 combines with J gene TRBJ2-7; 8 bases align to TRBD1. The CDR3 sequence is 15 residues long. The J segment lost 2 bases and the V segment lost 5 bases, leaving 8 bases of the junction unmatched. Per the germline V gene, CDR1 is LNHNV and CDR2 is YYDKDF (reference sequence). CDR3 coding DNA: TGTGCCACCAGCGGGGGATTGACAGGGGCCTACGAGCAGTACTTC. It translates to CATSGGLTGAYEQYF. The complete variable domain, with remaining parts taken from reference TRBV15 and TRBJ2-7, reads DAMVIQNPRYQVTQFGKPVTLSCSQTLNHNVMYWYQQKSSQAPKLLFHYYDKDFNNEADTPDNFQSRRPNTSFCFLDIRSPGLGDTAMYLCATSGGLTGAYEQYFGPGTRLTVT.

This chain connects TRBV5-1 to TRBJ2-4; 8 bases fit TRBD1. Germline V gene lookup returns CDR1 SGHRS and CDR2 YFSETQ. The CDR3 loop spans 16 amino acids. V was clipped by 1 base and J by 1 base; unmatched bases: 4. The CDR3 here is CASSLNYRGAKNIQYF. The CDR3 DNA follows: TGCGCCAGCAGCTTGAACTACAGGGGGGCCAAAAACATTCAGTACTTC.

The chain recombines TRBV11-2 with TRBJ1-2; no firm D call. Germline CDR1 and CDR2: SGHAT and FQNNGV. Deletions cut 2 bases from V and 8 bases from J, with 18 bases between. The CDR3 totals 15 residues. The CDR3 spells CASSLPGPESVGYTF. As DNA, the CDR3 is TGTGCCAGCAGCTTACCTGGTCCAGAAAGTGTGGGCTACACCTTC.

The J gene is TRBJ1-2, the V gene TRBV30; D unresolved. The CDR3 is 13 residues long. Germline CDR1 GTSNPN, CDR2 SVGIG (reference sequence). Trimming took off 4 bases at V and 4 bases at J, with 13 bases between the two ends. This chain's CDR3 is CAWMRHGSYGYTF. The DNA of the CDR3 is TGTGCCTGGATGAGGCATGGATCCTATGGCTACACCTTC.

As concerns this clone: Compared with germline, one end of the junction differs, possibly owing to a read error. Other DNA sequences in the sample encode the same CDR3. The chain is built from TRBV27 and TRBJ1-2; 11 nucleotides match TRBD1. CDR3 length equals 14 residues. Germline values: CDR1 MNHEY, CDR2 SMNVEV (reference sequence). The CDR3 region has the DNA TGTGCCAGCAGTTTCGTGGACAGGGGGCACGGCTACACTTTC. Translated, it gives CASSFVDRGHGYTF.

The rearrangement joins TRBV5-1 to TRBJ2-4; 9 nucleotides match TRBD2. The CDR3 totals 16 residues. Per the germline V gene, CDR1 is SGHRS and CDR2 is YFSETQ. With 2 bases clipped from V and 8 bases from J, the junction kept 11 bases outside the gene matches. In nucleotides, the CDR3 is TGCGCCAGCAGCTTTCGAGGGCTAGCGGGATCTGACATTCAGTACTTC. Amino acid sequence: CASSFRGLAGSDIQYF. Full variable domain (missing parts from reference TRBV5-1 and TRBJ2-4): KAGVTQTPRYLIKTRGQQVTLSCSPISGHRSVSWYQQTPGQGLQFLFEYFSETQRNKGNFPGRFSGRQFSNSRSEMNVSTLELGDSALYLCASSFRGLAGSDIQYFGAGTRLSVL.

This rearrangement joins TRBV6-6 to TRBJ2-3, with a tentative D call TRBD2 (6 bases). V gave up 8 bases and J gave up 8 bases, with 14 bases separating them. Germline loops: CDR1 MNHNY, CDR2 SVGAGI (reference sequence). The CDR3 runs 12 residues. The CDR3 loop is CASGGSRGTQYF. The CDR3 coding sequence is TGTGCCAGCGGGGGGTCGCGGGGTACGCAGTATTTT.

This sequence joins TRBV6-5 and TRBJ1-1; the match to TRBD1 covers 7 bases. Germline CDR1 reads MNHEY; CDR2 reads SVGAGI. This CDR3 comprises 13 residues. Germline trimming cut 2 bases from V and 7 bases from J; bases unmatched to any gene: 4. The CDR3 loop is CASSYLRDSEAFF. For the CDR3, the DNA is TGTGCCAGCAGTTACCTCCGGGACAGTGAAGCTTTCTTT.

The CDR3 coding sequence is TGTGCCAGCAGTTACGCGGAGACCTTGAACACTGAAGCTTTCTTT. This sequence encodes CASSYAETLNTEAFF. The genes are TRBV6-5 and TRBJ1-1; D not resolved. The CDR3 is 15 amino acids. V was clipped by 2 bases and J by 0 bases, with 10 bases between them. Germline V CDR1 and CDR2: MNHEY, SVGAGI.

The gene calls are TRBV29-1 and TRBJ1-2; D may be TRBD1 (5 bases). Germline V gene lookup returns CDR1 SQVTM and CDR2 ANQGSEA. V lost 4 bases and J 6 bases, leaving 6 bases between the germline ends. The CDR3 runs 10 residues. CDR3 in DNA: TGCAGCGTTGGGGGGGATGGCTACACCTTC. Translating it yields CSVGGDGYTF. Looking up the rest from reference TRBV29-1 and TRBJ1-2 gives the full variable domain: SAVISQKPSRDICQRGTSLTIQCQVDSQVTMMFWYRQQPGQSLTLIATANQGSEATYESGFVIDKFPISRPNLTFSTLTVSNMSPEDSSIYLCSVGGDGYTFGSGTRLTVV.